Sequencing of this TCR beta chain was carried out in a study of Ad26.COV2.S vaccination and SARS-CoV-2 variants. Using immunoSEQ multiplex PCR, the repertoire was profiled, and TCRdb retains in-frame clones only, with some absent. The table shows around 140,000 clones, with 70% to 90% occurring only once. The CDR3 loop spans 13 amino acids. V gave up 3 bases and J gave up 6 bases, with 15 bases separating them. The germline CDR1 and CDR2 sequences are DFQATT and SNEGSKA (reference sequence). Material: peripheral blood, obtained after recovery from COVID-19. The sequence was collected from a human donor who had recovered from COVID-19. The V and J genes are TRBV20-1 and TRBJ2-7; D could derive from TRBD1 or TRBD2 (5 bases each). CDR3 nucleotides: TGCAGTGCTAGTGGGCAGGGTGGGAGCGAGCAGTACTTC. The encoded protein is CSASGQGGSEQYF.